The clone carrying this T cell receptor (beta chain) has a count of ten or more. This entry comes from a study of spatial heterogeneity in lung cancer. Study summary: After resection, follow-up PBMC samples were sequenced when available, at a median of approximately 26 months later.

Germline assignment: CDR1 LGHNA and CDR2 YSLEER. The trim removed 4 bases at V and 7 bases at J, leaving 7 bases unmatched. The CDR3 has 15 residues. Sample time point: blood at routine non-recurrence follow-up after resection. The library protocol tagged each TCR cDNA with a unique molecular identifier. TCRdb reanalysed the 5' RACE reads using MiXCR and keeps one entry per CDR3 protein. The sample has tens of thousands of distinct CDR3 sequences; around 9.7% are singletons. This receptor was taken from a male donor with early-stage non-small cell lung cancer. The specimen comprised PBMCs, sampled at follow-up. V gene TRBV4-3 combines with J gene TRBJ1-4; 9 nucleotides agree with TRBD1. The CDR3 DNA is TGCGCCAGCAGCCGCCACCGGGACAGGGTTGAAAAACTGTTTTTT. Translated, it gives CASSRHRDRVEKLFF.